The clone carrying this TCR beta chain was seen only a few times. Its antigen is unknown. The protocol was immunoSEQ multiplex PCR, while the TCRdb copy is restricted to in-frame clones and leaves out a portion. The sample lists 75,000 to 80,000 clones, over 65% occurring once. The sample originates from a study of cytotoxic CD8 clonotypes in ibrutinib-treated CLL. Study summary: Response was recorded as partial in approximately 25 patients and complete in 2; at median around 70 months, approximately 15 remained remitted and around 12 had progressed. Findings and limits, study-wide: Under treatment, the uncommon public clonotypes either contracted or remained stable.

V was pared by 3 bases and J by 9 bases, with 12 bases between. CDR3 length equals 13 residues. From germline, CDR1 is SNHLY and CDR2 FYNNEI. PBMCs were cryopreserved, and approximately 2 micrograms of genomic DNA from them went into TCR beta libraries. This TCR derives from a human donor with chronic lymphocytic leukemia. The chain joins TRBV2 to TRBJ1-5; D unclear. The source material was PBMCs, sampled after 24 months of ibrutinib treatment. As DNA, the CDR3 is TGTGCCAGCAGTGATACCCTCCGCGGGCCCCAGCATTTT. Translated: CASSDTLRGPQHF.